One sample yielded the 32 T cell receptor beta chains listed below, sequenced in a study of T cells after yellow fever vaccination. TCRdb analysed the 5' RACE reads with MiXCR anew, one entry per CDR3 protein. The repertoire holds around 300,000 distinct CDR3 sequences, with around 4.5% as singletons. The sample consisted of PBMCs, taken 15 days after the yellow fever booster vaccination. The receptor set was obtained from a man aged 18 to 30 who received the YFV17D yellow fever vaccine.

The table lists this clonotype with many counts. CDR3 residues: CASSQELNWELFF. The CDR3 nucleotides read TGTGCCAGCAGCCAAGAACTAAACTGGGAGCTGTTTTTT. The rearrangement links TRBV4-2 to TRBJ2-2; D is uncertain. Deletions cut 0 bases from V and 9 bases from J, with 8 bases between. The CDR3 runs 13 residues. CDR1 and CDR2 from the germline V gene are LGHNA and YNFKEQ.

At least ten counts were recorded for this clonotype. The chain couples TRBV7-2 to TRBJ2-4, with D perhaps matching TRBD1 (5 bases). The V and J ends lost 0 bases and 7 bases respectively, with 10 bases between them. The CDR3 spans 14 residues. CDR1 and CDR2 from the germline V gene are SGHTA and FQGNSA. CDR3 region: CASSLARAGNIQYF. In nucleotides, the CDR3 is TGTGCCAGCAGCTTAGCCAGGGCTGGGAACATTCAGTACTTC.

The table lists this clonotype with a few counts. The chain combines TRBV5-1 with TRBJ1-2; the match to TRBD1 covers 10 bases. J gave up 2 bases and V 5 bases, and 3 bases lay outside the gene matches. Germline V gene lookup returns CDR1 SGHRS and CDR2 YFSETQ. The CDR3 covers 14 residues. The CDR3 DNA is TGCGCCAGCAGGACAGGGGGCTTGAACTATGGCTACACCTTC. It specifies CASRTGGLNYGYTF.

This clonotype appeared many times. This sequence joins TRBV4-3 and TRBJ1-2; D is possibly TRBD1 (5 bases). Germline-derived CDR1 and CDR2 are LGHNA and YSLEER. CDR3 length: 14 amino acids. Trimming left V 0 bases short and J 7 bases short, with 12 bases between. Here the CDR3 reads CASSQEWDASGYTF. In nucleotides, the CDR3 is TGCGCCAGCAGCCAAGAATGGGACGCCAGTGGCTACACCTTC.

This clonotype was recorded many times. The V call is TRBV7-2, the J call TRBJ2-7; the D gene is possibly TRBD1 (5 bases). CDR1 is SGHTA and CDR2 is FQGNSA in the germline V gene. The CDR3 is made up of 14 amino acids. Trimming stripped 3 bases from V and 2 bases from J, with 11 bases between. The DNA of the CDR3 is TGTGCCAGCAGCTTGGCGGACACTGCCTACGAGCAGTACTTC. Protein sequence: CASSLADTAYEQYF.

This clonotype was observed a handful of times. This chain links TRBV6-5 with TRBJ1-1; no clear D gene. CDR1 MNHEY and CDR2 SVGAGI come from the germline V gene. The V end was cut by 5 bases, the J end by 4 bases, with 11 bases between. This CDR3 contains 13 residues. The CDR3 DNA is TGTGCCAGCAGTAACGGGATCCCCACTGAAGCTTTCTTT. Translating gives CASSNGIPTEAFF.

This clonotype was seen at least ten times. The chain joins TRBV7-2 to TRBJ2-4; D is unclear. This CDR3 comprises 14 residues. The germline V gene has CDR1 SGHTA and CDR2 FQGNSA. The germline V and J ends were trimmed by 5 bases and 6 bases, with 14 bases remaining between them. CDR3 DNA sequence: TGTGCCAGCAGCCGTACAGCTGTGGGAAACATTCAGTACTTC. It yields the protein CASSRTAVGNIQYF.

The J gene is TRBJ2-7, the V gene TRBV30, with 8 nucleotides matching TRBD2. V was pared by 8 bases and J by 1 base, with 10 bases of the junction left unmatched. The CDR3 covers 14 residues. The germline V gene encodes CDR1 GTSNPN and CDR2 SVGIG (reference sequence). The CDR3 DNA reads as TGTGCCACAGAAGCGGGGGAAGCGTCCTACGAGCAGTACTTC. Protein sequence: CATEAGEASYEQYF.

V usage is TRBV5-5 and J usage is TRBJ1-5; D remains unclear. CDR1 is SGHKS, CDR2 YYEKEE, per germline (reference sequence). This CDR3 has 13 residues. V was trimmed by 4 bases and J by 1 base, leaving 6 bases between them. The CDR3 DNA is TGTGCCAGCAGCCACTACAGCAATCAGCCCCAGCATTTT. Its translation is CASSHYSNQPQHF.

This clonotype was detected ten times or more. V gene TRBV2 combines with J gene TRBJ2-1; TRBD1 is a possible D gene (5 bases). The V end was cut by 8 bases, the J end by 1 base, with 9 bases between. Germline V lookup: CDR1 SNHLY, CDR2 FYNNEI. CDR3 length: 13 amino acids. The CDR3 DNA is TGTGCCAGCCAGGGAACGTCCTACAATGAGCAGTTCTTC. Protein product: CASQGTSYNEQFF. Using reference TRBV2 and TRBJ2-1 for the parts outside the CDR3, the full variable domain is EPEVTQTPSHQVTQMGQEVILRCVPISNHLYFYWYRQILGQKVEFLVSFYNNEISEKSEIFDDQFSVERPDGSNFTLKIRSTKLEDSAMYFCASQGTSYNEQFFGPGTRLTVL.

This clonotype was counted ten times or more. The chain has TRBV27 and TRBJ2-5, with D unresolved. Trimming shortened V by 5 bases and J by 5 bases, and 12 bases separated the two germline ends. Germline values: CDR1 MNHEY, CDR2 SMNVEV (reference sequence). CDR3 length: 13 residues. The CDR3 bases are TGTGCCAGCAGTCCTCGGACGCGGGAGACCCAGTACTTC. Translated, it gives CASSPRTRETQYF.

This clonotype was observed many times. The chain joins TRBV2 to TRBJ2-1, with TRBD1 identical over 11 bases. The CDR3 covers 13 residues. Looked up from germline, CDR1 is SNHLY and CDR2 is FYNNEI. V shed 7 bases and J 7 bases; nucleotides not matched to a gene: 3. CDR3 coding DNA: TGTGCCAGCACGGGGGACAGGGGGAATGAGCAGTTCTTC. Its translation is CASTGDRGNEQFF.

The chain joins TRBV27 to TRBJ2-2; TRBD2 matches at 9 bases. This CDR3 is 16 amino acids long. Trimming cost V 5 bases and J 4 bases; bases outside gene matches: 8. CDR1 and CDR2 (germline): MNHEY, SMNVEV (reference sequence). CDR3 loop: CASSPIAGAPTGELFF. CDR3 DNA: TGTGCCAGCAGTCCGATAGCGGGGGCACCCACCGGGGAGCTGTTTTTT.

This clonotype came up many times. The CDR3 nucleotides are TGTGCCAGCGGGCTAGCGGGGGGATACGAGCAGTACGTC. This sequence encodes CASGLAGGYEQYV. The chain carries TRBV7-2 and TRBJ2-7; the match to TRBD2 covers 11 bases. Germline V CDR1 and CDR2: SGHTA, FQGNSA. CDR3 length: 13 amino acids. After removal of 8 bases from V and 4 bases from J, the junction contained 4 bases not matched to a gene.

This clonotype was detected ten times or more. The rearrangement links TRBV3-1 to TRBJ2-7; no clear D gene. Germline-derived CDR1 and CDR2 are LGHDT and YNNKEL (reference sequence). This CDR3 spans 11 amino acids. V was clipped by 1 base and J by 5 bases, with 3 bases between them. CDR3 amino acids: CASSQGNEQYV. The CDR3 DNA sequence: TGTGCCAGCAGCCAAGGAAACGAGCAGTACGTC.

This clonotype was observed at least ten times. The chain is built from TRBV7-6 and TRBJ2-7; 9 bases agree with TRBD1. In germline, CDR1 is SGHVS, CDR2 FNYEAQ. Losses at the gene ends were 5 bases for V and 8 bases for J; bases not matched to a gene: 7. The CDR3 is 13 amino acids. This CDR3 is CASSRGTGYQQYV. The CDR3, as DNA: TGTGCCAGCAGCCGAGGGACAGGGTACCAGCAGTACGTC.

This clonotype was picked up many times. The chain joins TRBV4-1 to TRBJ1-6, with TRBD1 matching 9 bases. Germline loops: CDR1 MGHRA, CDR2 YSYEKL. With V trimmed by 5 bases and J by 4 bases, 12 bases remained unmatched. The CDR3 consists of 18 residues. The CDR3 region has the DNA TGCGCCAGCAGCTCCACATACAGGGGGCCGGGGTATAATTCACCCCTCCACTTT. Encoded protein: CASSSTYRGPGYNSPLHF.

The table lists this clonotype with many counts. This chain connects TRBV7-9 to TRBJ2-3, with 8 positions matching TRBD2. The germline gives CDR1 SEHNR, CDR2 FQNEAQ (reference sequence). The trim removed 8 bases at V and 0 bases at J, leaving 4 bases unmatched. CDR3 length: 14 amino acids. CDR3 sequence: CASGRGASTDTQYF. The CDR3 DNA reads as TGTGCCAGCGGGCGGGGGGCTAGCACAGATACGCAGTATTTT.

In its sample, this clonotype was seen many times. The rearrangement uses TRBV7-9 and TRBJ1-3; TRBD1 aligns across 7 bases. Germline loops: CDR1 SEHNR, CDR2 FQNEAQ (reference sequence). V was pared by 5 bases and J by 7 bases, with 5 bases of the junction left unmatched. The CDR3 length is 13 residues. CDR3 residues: CASSPDRTNTIYF. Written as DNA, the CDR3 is TGTGCCAGCAGCCCGGACAGGACGAACACCATATATTTT.

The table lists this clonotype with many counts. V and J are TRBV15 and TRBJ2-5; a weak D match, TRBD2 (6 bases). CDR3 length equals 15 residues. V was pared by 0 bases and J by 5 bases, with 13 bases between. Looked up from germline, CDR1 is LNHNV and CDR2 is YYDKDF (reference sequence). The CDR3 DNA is TGTGCCACCAGCAGAGATTCGGGAGTACGGGAGACCCAGTACTTC. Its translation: CATSRDSGVRETQYF.

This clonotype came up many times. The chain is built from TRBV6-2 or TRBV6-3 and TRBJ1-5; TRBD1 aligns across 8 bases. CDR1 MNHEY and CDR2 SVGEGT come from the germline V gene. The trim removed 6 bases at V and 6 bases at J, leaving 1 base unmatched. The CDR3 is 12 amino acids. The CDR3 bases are TGTGCCAGCAGGACAGGGGCTCAGCCCCAGCATTTT. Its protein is CASRTGAQPQHF.

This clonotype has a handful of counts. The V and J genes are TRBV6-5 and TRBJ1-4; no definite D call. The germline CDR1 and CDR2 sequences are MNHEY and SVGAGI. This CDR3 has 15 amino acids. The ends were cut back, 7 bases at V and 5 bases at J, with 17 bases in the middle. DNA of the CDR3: TGTGCCAGCACCACGAGGGTTTTAGGGAATGAAAAACTGTTTTTT. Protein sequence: CASTTRVLGNEKLFF.

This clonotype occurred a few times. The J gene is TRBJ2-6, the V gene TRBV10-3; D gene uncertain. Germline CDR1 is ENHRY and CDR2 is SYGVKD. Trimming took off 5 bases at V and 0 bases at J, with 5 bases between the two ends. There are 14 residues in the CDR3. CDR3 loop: CAISIGSGANVLTF. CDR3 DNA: TGTGCCATCAGTATAGGCTCTGGGGCCAACGTCCTGACTTTC.

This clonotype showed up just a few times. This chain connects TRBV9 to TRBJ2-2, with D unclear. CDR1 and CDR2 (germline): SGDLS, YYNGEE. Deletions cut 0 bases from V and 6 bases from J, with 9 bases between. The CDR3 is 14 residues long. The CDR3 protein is CASSVEGFPGELFF. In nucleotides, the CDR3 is TGTGCCAGCAGCGTAGAGGGTTTTCCCGGGGAGCTGTTTTTT.

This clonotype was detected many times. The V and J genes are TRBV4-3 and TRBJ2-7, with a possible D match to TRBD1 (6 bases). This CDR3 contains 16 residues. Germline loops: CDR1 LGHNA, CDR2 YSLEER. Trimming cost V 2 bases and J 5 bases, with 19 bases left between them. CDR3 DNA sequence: TGCGCCAGCAGCCAATGGGCAGGGGACCTTTTGGACGAGCAGTACTTC. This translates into CASSQWAGDLLDEQYF.

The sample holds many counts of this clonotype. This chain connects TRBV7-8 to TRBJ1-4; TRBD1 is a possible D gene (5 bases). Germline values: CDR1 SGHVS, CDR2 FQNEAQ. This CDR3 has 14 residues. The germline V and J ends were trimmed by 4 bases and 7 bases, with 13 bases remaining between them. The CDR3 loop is CASSSRGVREKLFF. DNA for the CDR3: TGTGCCAGCAGCTCGAGGGGAGTACGTGAAAAACTGTTTTTT.

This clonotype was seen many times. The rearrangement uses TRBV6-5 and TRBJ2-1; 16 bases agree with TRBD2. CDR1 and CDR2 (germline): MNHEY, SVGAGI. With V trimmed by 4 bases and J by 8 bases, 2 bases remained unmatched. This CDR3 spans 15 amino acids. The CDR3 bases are TGTGCCAGCAGTTGGGGACTAGCGGGGGGGTATGAGCAGTTCTTC. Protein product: CASSWGLAGGYEQFF.

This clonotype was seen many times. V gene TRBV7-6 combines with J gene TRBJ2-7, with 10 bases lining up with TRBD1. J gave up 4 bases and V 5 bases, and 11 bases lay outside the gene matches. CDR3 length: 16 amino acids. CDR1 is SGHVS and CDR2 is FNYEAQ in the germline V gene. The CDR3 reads CASSLLSGQGRYEQYF. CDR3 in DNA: TGTGCCAGCAGCCTCCTCTCGGGACAGGGGAGGTACGAGCAGTACTTC. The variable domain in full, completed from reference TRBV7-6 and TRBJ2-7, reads GAGVSQSPRYKVTKRGQDVALRCDPISGHVSLYWYRQALGQGPEFLTYFNYEAQQDKSGLPNDRFSAERPEGSISTLTIQRTEQRDSAMYRCASSLLSGQGRYEQYFGPGTRLTVT.

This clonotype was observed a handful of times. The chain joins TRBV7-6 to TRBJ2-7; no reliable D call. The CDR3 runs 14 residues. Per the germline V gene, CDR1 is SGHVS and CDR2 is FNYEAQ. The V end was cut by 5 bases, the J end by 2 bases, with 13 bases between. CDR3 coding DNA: TGTGCCAGCAGCAACCCCGAAGGCGCCTACGAGCAGTACTTC. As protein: CASSNPEGAYEQYF.

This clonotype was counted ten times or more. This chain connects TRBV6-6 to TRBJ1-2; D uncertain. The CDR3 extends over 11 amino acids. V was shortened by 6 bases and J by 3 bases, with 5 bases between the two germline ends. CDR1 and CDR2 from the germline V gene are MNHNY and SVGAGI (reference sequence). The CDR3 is CASSPHYGYTF. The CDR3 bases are TGTGCCAGCAGCCCCCACTATGGCTACACCTTC.

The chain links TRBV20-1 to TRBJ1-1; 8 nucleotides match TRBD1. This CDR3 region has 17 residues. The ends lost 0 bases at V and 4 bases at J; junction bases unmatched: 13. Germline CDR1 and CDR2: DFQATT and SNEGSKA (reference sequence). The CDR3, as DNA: TGCAGTGCTAGAGACTTCACAGGGGGGCCATATAGCACTGAAGCTTTCTTT. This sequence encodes CSARDFTGGPYSTEAFF.

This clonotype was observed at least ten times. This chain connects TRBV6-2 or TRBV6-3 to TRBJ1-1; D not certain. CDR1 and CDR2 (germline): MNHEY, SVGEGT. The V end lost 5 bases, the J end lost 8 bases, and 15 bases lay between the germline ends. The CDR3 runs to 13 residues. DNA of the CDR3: TGTGCCAGCAGTGACCCCGACAAGGAGGAAGCTTTCTTT. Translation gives CASSDPDKEEAFF.